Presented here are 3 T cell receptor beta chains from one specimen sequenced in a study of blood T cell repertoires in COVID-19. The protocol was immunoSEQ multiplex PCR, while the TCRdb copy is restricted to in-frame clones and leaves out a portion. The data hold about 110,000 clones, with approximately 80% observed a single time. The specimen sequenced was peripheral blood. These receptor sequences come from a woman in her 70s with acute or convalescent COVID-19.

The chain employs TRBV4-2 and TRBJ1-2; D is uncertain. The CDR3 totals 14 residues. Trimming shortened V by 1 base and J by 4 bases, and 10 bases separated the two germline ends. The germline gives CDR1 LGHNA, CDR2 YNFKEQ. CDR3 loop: CASSQARESYGYTF. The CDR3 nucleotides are TGTGCCAGCAGCCAAGCTCGAGAAAGCTATGGCTACACCTTC.

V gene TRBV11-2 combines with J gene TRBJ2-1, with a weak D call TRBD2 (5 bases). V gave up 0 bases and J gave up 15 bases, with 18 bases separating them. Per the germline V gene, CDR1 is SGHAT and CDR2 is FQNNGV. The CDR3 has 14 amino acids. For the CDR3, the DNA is TGTGCCAGCAGCTTAGAGGGTGGCCCCGTTAGCGTGTTCTTC. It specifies CASSLEGGPVSVFF.

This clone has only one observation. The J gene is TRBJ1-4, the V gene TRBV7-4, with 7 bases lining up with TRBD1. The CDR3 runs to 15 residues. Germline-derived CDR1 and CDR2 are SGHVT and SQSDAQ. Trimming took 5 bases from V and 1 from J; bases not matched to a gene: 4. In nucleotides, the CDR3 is TGTGCCAGCAGCCCACAGGGGAAAACTAATGAAAAACTGTTTTTT. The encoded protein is CASSPQGKTNEKLFF.